Following are 32 T cell receptor beta chains from one sample sequenced in a study of shared clonotypes between healthy human individuals (dated by TCRdb to the early 2020s). Libraries came from the immunoSEQ multiplex PCR assay. TCRdb stores this immuneACCESS table with in-frame sequences only. Part of the clones is absent; in the studies checked, under half of the shortfall reflects unresolved V genes, and no reason is known for the rest. For this sample the table gives roughly 650,000 clones, of which approximately 96% were detected only once. The top ten clones comprise 0.11% of the sample. CD8 naive samples were obtained by positive selection for CCR7 among CD45RO-negative cells, yielding a CD45RA+CCR7+ population from which TemRA cells were excluded. Sequenced input: naive CD8+ T cells sorted from blood. The cell subset or site label for this specimen denotes: CD45RA+CCR7+. The receptors here all came from a woman in her 30s in good health.

V and J are TRBV7-8 and TRBJ2-7; D is unclear. With 1 base removed from V and 3 bases from J, the gap between germline ends came to 10 bases. Germline V gene lookup returns CDR1 SGHVS and CDR2 FQNEAQ. The CDR3 contains 14 residues. CDR3 bases: TGTGCCAGCAGCTTAGGGAGTGTGGGCTACGAGCAGTACTTC. The encoded protein is CASSLGSVGYEQYF.

Here the CDR3 DNA reads TGTGCCAGCAGCTTCCACGTTTCCCCCGGGGAGCTGTTTTTT. This codes for CASSFHVSPGELFF. This chain connects TRBV7-9 to TRBJ2-2; D unresolved. This CDR3 is built from 14 residues. V gave up 3 bases and J gave up 6 bases, with 11 bases separating them. Germline CDR1 and CDR2: SEHNR and FQNEAQ (reference sequence).

This chain joins TRBV28 and TRBJ1-3, with D hard to call. The CDR3 sequence is 15 residues long. V was clipped by 3 bases and J by 4 bases, with 13 bases between them. Germline V gives CDR1 MDHEN, CDR2 SYDVKM. CDR3 bases: TGTGCCAGCAGTTTCGCCCCTTTAGCGGGAAACACCATATATTTT. Its protein product is CASSFAPLAGNTIYF.

The chain uses TRBV28 and TRBJ1-3; D possibly corresponds to TRBD1 (5 bases). V lost 8 bases, J lost 7 bases, and 18 bases lay in between. Per germline, CDR1 MDHEN and CDR2 SYDVKM. The CDR3 is 14 residues long. Here the CDR3 reads CASQAGTLFNTIYF. CDR3 in DNA: TGTGCCAGCCAAGCCGGGACCTTATTTAACACCATATATTTT.

This sequence joins TRBV19 and TRBJ1-5, with 8 bases aligning to TRBD1. The V gene's germline CDR1 is LNHDA and CDR2 SQIVND (reference sequence). The J segment lost 2 bases and the V segment lost 0 bases, leaving 3 bases of the junction unmatched. This CDR3 comprises 16 residues. The CDR3: CASSIDLGQGNQPQHF. CDR3 in DNA: TGTGCCAGTAGTATAGATCTGGGACAGGGCAATCAGCCCCAGCATTTT.

Only one count was recorded for this clone. The chain employs TRBV7-8 and TRBJ2-6; D is unresolved. CDR3 length equals 16 residues. The germline V gene has CDR1 SGHVS and CDR2 FQNEAQ. V lost 2 bases to trimming and J lost 1 base, with 9 bases between them. CDR3 in amino acids: CASSLSFGSGANVLTF. The CDR3 DNA reads TGTGCCAGCAGCTTAAGCTTCGGATCTGGGGCCAACGTCCTGACTTTC.

The chain recombines TRBV2 with TRBJ2-5, with 10 bases lining up with TRBD1. The germline V gene has CDR1 SNHLY and CDR2 FYNNEI. The ends lost 10 bases at V and 2 bases at J; junction bases unmatched: 7. The length of the CDR3 is 14 residues. The CDR3 region is CATTGQGGQETQYF. In DNA form, the CDR3 reads TGTGCCACCACCGGACAGGGGGGACAAGAGACCCAGTACTTC.

V is TRBV9 and J is TRBJ1-2; TRBD1 matches 11 bases. Germline CDR1 and CDR2: SGDLS and YYNGEE. The J segment lost 6 bases and the V segment lost 4 bases, leaving 11 bases of the junction unmatched. The CDR3 has 16 amino acids. The CDR3 DNA is TGTGCCAGCAGCTTACGTCCGGGACAGGGGGTAAATGGCTACACCTTC. It codes for CASSLRPGQGVNGYTF.

The rearrangement joins TRBV5-1 to TRBJ2-1; D is perhaps TRBD2 (6 bases). CDR3 length: 13 amino acids. Trimming removed 5 bases at V and 7 bases at J, with 13 bases between. Germline CDR1 and CDR2: SGHRS and YFSETQ. The CDR3 nucleotides read TGCGCCAGCAGTCCCACGGGGGAGAATGAGCAGTTCTTC. Residues: CASSPTGENEQFF.

CDR3: CASSLVGYNPGDTQYF. The CDR3 coding sequence is TGTGCCAGCAGCTTAGTCGGCTACAACCCGGGAGATACGCAGTATTTT. This chain links TRBV7-2 with TRBJ2-3, with D unclear. Trimming shortened V by 1 base and J by 5 bases, and 16 bases separated the two germline ends. CDR3 length equals 16 residues. The germline V gene encodes CDR1 SGHTA and CDR2 FQGNSA.

This clone was recorded once. This chain connects TRBV27 to TRBJ2-2; D may match TRBD1 or TRBD2 (5 bases each). CDR3 size: 15 residues. The V end lost 0 bases, the J end lost 4 bases, and 9 bases lay between the germline ends. Germline CDR1 and CDR2: MNHEY and SMNVEV (reference sequence). CDR3 in amino acids: CASSLSRDPTGELFF. CDR3 nucleotide sequence: TGTGCCAGCAGTTTATCACGGGACCCCACCGGGGAGCTGTTTTTT.

As DNA, the CDR3 is TGTGCCAGCAGCCCGGATGACTATCTTAAAAACATTCAGTACTTC. It translates to CASSPDDYLKNIQYF. The J gene is TRBJ2-4, the V gene TRBV11-2; tentative D call: TRBD2 (5 bases). The CDR3 spans 15 residues. Between the trimmed V and J ends, which lost 5 bases and 4 bases, there was a span of 15 bases. CDR1 and CDR2 (germline): SGHAT, FQNNGV. The full variable domain, in which reference TRBV11-2 and TRBJ2-4 provide the parts outside the CDR3, is EAGVAQSPRYKIIEKRQSVAFWCNPISGHATLYWYQQILGQGPKLLIQFQNNGVVDDSQLPKDRFSAERLKGVDSTLKIQPAKLEDSAVYLCASSPDDYLKNIQYFGAGTRLSVL.

This chain connects TRBV27 to TRBJ2-7, with D tentatively TRBD1 or TRBD2 (5 bases each). The CDR3 totals 13 residues. Trimming removed 3 bases from V and 3 bases from J, with 9 bases in between. CDR1 and CDR2 (germline): MNHEY, SMNVEV (reference sequence). CDR3 DNA sequence: TGTGCCAGCAGTTTGGGACGGTTCTACGAGCAGTACTTC. Protein product: CASSLGRFYEQYF.

This rearrangement joins TRBV28 to TRBJ1-2, with 7 bases that match TRBD1. There are 15 residues in the CDR3. CDR1 is MDHEN, CDR2 SYDVKM, per germline. V lost 2 bases and J lost 7; bases outside the gene matches: 10. CDR3 sequence: CASSLPLTGAGGYTF. CDR3 sequence (DNA): TGTGCCAGCAGTTTACCCCTAACAGGGGCGGGTGGCTACACCTTC.

To note about this clone: Other DNA sequences in the same sample also yield this CDR3. For the CDR3, the DNA is TGTGCCAGCAGTTTAACTAGCTCTTACGAGCAGTACTTC. Translating gives CASSLTSSYEQYF. The V and J genes are TRBV28 and TRBJ2-7; D is perhaps TRBD2 (6 bases). The CDR3 consists of 13 residues. V was pared by 2 bases and J by 4 bases, with 9 bases between. In germline, CDR1 is MDHEN, CDR2 SYDVKM. Complete variable domain (other parts from reference TRBV28 and TRBJ2-7): DVKVTQSSRYLVKRTGEKVFLECVQDMDHENMFWYRQDPGLGLRLIYFSYDVKMKEKGDIPEGYSVSREKKERFSLILESASTNQTSMYLCASSLTSSYEQYFGPGTRLTVT.

The rearrangement links TRBV15 to TRBJ2-7, with 9 bases fitting TRBD1. The CDR3 covers 13 residues. CDR1 LNHNV and CDR2 YYDKDF come from the germline V gene (reference sequence). V dropped 3 bases and J dropped 6; count of bases not matched to a gene: 3. CDR3 nucleotide sequence: TGTGCCACCAGCAGGACAGGGGGGATCGAGCAGTACTTC. This translates into CATSRTGGIEQYF.

J is TRBJ2-2 and V is TRBV7-2; D is perhaps TRBD2 (6 bases). The germline CDR1 and CDR2 sequences are SGHTA and FQGNSA. V lost 2 bases, J lost 2 bases, and 21 bases lay in between. The CDR3 is made up of 19 amino acids. CDR3 loop: CASSLSRIWTISNTGELFF. The CDR3 nucleotides read TGTGCCAGCAGCTTATCCCGGATATGGACTATCAGTAACACCGGGGAGCTGTTTTTT.

The gene calls are TRBV10-3 and TRBJ2-1; possible D gene TRBD1, 6 bases. V dropped 3 bases and J dropped 5 bases, with 14 bases sitting between them. The length of the CDR3 is 15 residues. The germline CDR1 and CDR2 sequences are ENHRY and SYGVKD. The CDR3 protein is CAISELWGQNNEQFF. In DNA, the CDR3 is TGTGCCATCAGTGAATTATGGGGACAAAACAATGAGCAGTTCTTC.

J is TRBJ1-2 and V is TRBV10-3; the D is unclear. From germline, CDR1 is ENHRY and CDR2 SYGVKD. The germline V and J ends were trimmed by 6 bases and 4 bases, with 9 bases remaining between them. CDR3 size: 12 residues. CDR3 DNA: TGTGCCATCAGAGGCCACCTCTATGGCTACACCTTC. Translation gives CAIRGHLYGYTF.

The chain employs TRBV19 and TRBJ2-5; D is possibly TRBD1 (6 bases). Germline V CDR1 and CDR2: LNHDA, SQIVND (reference sequence). This CDR3 has 19 residues. Between the trimmed V and J ends, which lost 1 base and 2 bases, there was a span of 23 bases. The CDR3 DNA reads TGTGCCAGTAGTATAGTACCCCCACGGCGACAGGAGGAACAAGAGACCCAGTACTTC. It specifies CASSIVPPRRQEEQETQYF. The full variable domain, completed using reference TRBV19 and TRBJ2-5, is DGGITQSPKYLFRKEGQNVTLSCEQNLNHDAMYWYRQDPGQGLRLIYYSQIVNDFQKGDIAEGYSVSREKKESFPLTVTSAQKNPTAFYLCASSIVPPRRQEEQETQYFGPGTRLLVL.

V gene TRBV6-4 combines with J gene TRBJ1-4; no reliable D call. This CDR3 contains 14 residues. Trimming took off 0 bases at V and 6 bases at J, with 8 bases between the two ends. Per germline, CDR1 MRHNA and CDR2 SNTAGT. The CDR3 here is CASSDSKQYEKLFF. The CDR3 DNA is TGTGCCAGCAGTGACTCGAAACAGTATGAAAAACTGTTTTTT.

The chain joins TRBV29-1 to TRBJ1-2; weak D call: TRBD1 (6 bases). The V end was cut by 1 base, the J end by 0 bases, with 12 bases between. Germline V CDR1 and CDR2: SQVTM, ANQGSEA. This CDR3 region has 15 residues. The CDR3 nucleotides read TGCAGCGTTGAAGCGGCGGACAGTCCTAACTATGGCTACACCTTC. It translates to CSVEAADSPNYGYTF.

The chain links TRBV19 to TRBJ2-1; 12 bases fit TRBD1. The germline V gene encodes CDR1 LNHDA and CDR2 SQIVND (reference sequence). The CDR3 spans 16 residues. The V segment lost 3 bases and the J segment 7 bases; nucleotides outside the gene matches: 7. The CDR3 spells CASSIQGQGAQNEQFF. The CDR3 nucleotides are TGTGCCAGTAGTATCCAGGGACAGGGGGCGCAGAATGAGCAGTTCTTC.

The chain has TRBV19 and TRBJ2-2; the match to TRBD2 covers 8 bases. Trimming removed 3 bases from V and 6 bases from J; junction bases left unmatched: 6. The CDR3 is made up of 15 amino acids. Germline V gene sequence: CDR1 LNHDA, CDR2 SQIVND (reference sequence). Written as DNA, the CDR3 is TGTGCCAGTAGTATGGTAGCGGGACCTTCCGGGGAGCTGTTTTTT. Translating gives CASSMVAGPSGELFF.

The rearrangement joins TRBV25-1 to TRBJ2-5; D unclear. V lost 10 bases and J 7 bases, leaving 10 bases between the germline ends. Germline assignment: CDR1 MGHDK and CDR2 SYGVNS. The CDR3 loop spans 10 amino acids. DNA for the CDR3: TGTGCCACCCAGGCGAGGACCCAGTACTTC. It codes for CATQARTQYF.

The genes are TRBV5-1 and TRBJ2-2; perhaps TRBD1 as D (6 bases). CDR3 length equals 15 residues. Germline assignment: CDR1 SGHRS and CDR2 YFSETQ. Trimming removed 3 bases from V and 0 bases from J, with 9 bases in between. The CDR3 loop is CASSYYRANTGELFF. The CDR3 bases are TGCGCCAGCAGCTATTACAGGGCGAACACCGGGGAGCTGTTTTTT.

V usage is TRBV7-9 and J usage is TRBJ2-7; no clear D. This CDR3 spans 15 amino acids. Trimming cost V 2 bases and J 0 bases, with 11 bases left between them. Germline lookup yields CDR1 SEHNR and CDR2 FQNEAQ (reference sequence). CDR3 nucleotides: TGTGCCAGCAGCTTAAGCCTGGCGATCTCCTACGAGCAGTACTTC. Translation: CASSLSLAISYEQYF.

The chain recombines TRBV6-5 with TRBJ2-1, with 7 positions matching TRBD1. The V and J ends lost 7 bases and 2 bases, in that order; junction bases with no gene match: 5. Germline V gives CDR1 MNHEY, CDR2 SVGAGI. This CDR3 is 14 amino acids long. CDR3 protein: CASKNRGAYNEQFF. The CDR3 DNA is TGTGCCAGCAAAAACAGGGGCGCCTACAATGAGCAGTTCTTC.

The chain has TRBV7-9 and TRBJ2-7, with 9 bases matching TRBD1. The CDR3 totals 15 residues. CDR1 SEHNR and CDR2 FQNEAQ come from the germline V gene (reference sequence). After removal of 5 bases from V and 4 bases from J, the junction contained 9 bases not matched to a gene. CDR3 nucleotide sequence: TGTGCCAGCAGCCCAACCGGACAGGGGAGATACGAGCAGTACTTC. Translated, it gives CASSPTGQGRYEQYF.

The chain joins TRBV27 to TRBJ1-2; D is ambiguous. V dropped 2 bases and J dropped 8 bases, with 15 bases sitting between them. The germline V gene has CDR1 MNHEY and CDR2 SMNVEV (reference sequence). The CDR3 covers 14 residues. The CDR3 is CASSLQHGVGGYTF. In DNA form, the CDR3 reads TGTGCCAGCAGTTTACAACACGGCGTGGGGGGCTACACCTTC.

This rearrangement joins TRBV2 to TRBJ1-2; no clear D gene. Germline V gene sequence: CDR1 SNHLY, CDR2 FYNNEI. There are 14 residues in the CDR3. Deletions cut 4 bases from V and 0 bases from J, with 9 bases between. In nucleotides, the CDR3 is TGTGCCAGCAGTGGGACGGAATCTAACTATGGCTACACCTTC. Translation: CASSGTESNYGYTF.

The V call is TRBV2, the J call TRBJ2-5, with TRBD2 matching 7 bases. V was pared by 6 bases and J by 1 base, with 2 bases of the junction left unmatched. Germline CDR1 reads SNHLY; CDR2 reads FYNNEI. The CDR3 runs to 13 residues. This chain's CDR3 is CASRRTSQETQYF. The CDR3 region has the DNA TGTGCCAGCAGACGGACTAGCCAAGAGACCCAGTACTTC. Filled out from reference TRBV2 and TRBJ2-5, the complete variable domain reads EPEVTQTPSHQVTQMGQEVILRCVPISNHLYFYWYRQILGQKVEFLVSFYNNEISEKSEIFDDQFSVERPDGSNFTLKIRSTKLEDSAMYFCASRRTSQETQYFGPGTRLLVL.